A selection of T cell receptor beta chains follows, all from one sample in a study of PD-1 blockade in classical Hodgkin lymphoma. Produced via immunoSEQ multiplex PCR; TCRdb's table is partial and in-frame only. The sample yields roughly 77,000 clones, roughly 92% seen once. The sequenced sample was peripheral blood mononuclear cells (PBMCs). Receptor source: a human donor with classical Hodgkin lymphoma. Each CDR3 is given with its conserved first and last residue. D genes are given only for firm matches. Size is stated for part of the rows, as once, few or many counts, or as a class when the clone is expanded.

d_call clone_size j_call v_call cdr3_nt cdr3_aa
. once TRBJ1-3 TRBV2 TGTGCCAGCAGAGCACTAAAACTATCTGGAAACACCATATATTTT CASRALKLSGNTIYF
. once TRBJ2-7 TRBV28 TGTGCCAGCAGTTGGGGGGCGAGGGAGCAGTACTTC CASSWGAREQYF
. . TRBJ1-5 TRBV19 TGTGCCAGTAGACTAAAGGGACAAACGGTATACGATCAGCCCCAGCATTTT CASRLKGQTVYDQPQHF
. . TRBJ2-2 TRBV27 TGTGCCAGCAGTCCCGCTCCCCGGGGCACCGGGGAGCTGTTTTTT CASSPAPRGTGELFF
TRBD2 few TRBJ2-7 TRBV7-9 TGTGCCAGCAGCTTAGATGCCCTGGGAGCGGGAGACCACGAGCAGTACTTC CASSLDALGAGDHEQYF
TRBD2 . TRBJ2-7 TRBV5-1 TGCGCCAGCAGGATGGGACTACCAATGGCCTACGAGCAGTACTTC CASRMGLPMAYEQYF
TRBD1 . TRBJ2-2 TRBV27 TGTGCCAGCAGCCGGACAGGGTGGGTCACCGGGGAGCTGTTTTTT CASSRTGWVTGELFF
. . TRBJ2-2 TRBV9 TGTGCCAGCAGCGCCAGGGGACCGAACACCGGGGAGCTGTTTTTT CASSARGPNTGELFF
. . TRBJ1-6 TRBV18 TGTGCCAGCTCCCCGCGAGGGGATAATTCACCCCTCCACTTT CASSPRGDNSPLHF
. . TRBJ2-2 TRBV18 TGTGCCAGCTCACCAGGTCAGCCGAACACCGGGGAGCTGTTTTTT CASSPGQPNTGELFF
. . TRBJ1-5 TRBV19 TGTGCCAGTAGTAATGGACAGTTTAGTGGGCCCCAGCATTTT CASSNGQFSGPQHF
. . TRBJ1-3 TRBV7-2 TGTGCCAGCAGCCCCCCAAACCCAAACACCATATATTTT CASSPPNPNTIYF
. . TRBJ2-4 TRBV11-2 TGTGCCAGCAGCTTAGGAATGGTGGTTCAGTACTTC CASSLGMVVQYF
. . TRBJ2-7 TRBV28 TGTGCCAGCAGTTTTGACCCTCGGAGGGGCTTTTACGAGCAGTACTTC CASSFDPRRGFYEQYF
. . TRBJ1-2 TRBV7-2 TGTGCCAGCAGCTTAGCGGGGGGGCCGAACTATGGCTACACCTTC CASSLAGGPNYGYTF
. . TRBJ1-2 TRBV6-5 TGTGCCAGCAGTTACGGTGCTGGCTACACCTTC CASSYGAGYTF